This is a list of T cell receptor beta chains from one sample in a study of T-cell reconstitution after alpha-beta-depleted transplantation in children. TCRdb reanalysed the PCR reads using MiXCR and keeps one entry per CDR3 protein. Of fewer than 120,000 distinct CDR3 sequences listed, 10% are singletons. Sample: PBMCs from the stem cell graft donor, taken from the stem cell graft. These receptors were collected from a human donor who donated a stem cell graft to a child with acute lymphoblastic leukemia. The CDR3 runs from the conserved cysteine through the conserved F or W. A D gene is named only where the DNA matches it firmly. Clone size, where shown, is once, few, many, or a class for clones that have expanded.

V gene	clone size	J gene	D gene	CDR3 protein	CDR3 DNA
TRBV28	-	TRBJ1-2	TRBD1	CASSSTGNYGYTF	TGTGCCAGCAGTTCGACAGGGAACTATGGCTACACCTTC
TRBV12-3/TRBV12-4	many	TRBJ2-2	-	CASRASGVSNTGELFF	TGTGCCAGCAGAGCGTCGGGGGTCTCGAACACCGGGGAGCTGTTTTTT
TRBV20-1	many	TRBJ2-3	-	CSARRGTLTDTQYF	TGCAGTGCTAGGAGGGGAACCCTCACAGATACGCAGTATTTT
TRBV20-1	many	TRBJ2-5	TRBD1	CSAHDRGWETQYF	TGCAGTGCGCATGACAGGGGCTGGGAGACCCAGTACTTC
TRBV9	many	TRBJ2-1	-	CASSARLVQTGASYNEQFF	TGTGCCAGCAGCGCGCGACTAGTGCAAACCGGCGCCTCCTACAATGAGCAGTTCTTC
TRBV3-1	many	TRBJ2-7	-	CASSPNLWEVRPYEQYF	TGTGCCAGCAGCCCAAACCTTTGGGAGGTCCGCCCCTACGAGCAGTACTTC
TRBV12-3/TRBV12-4	many	TRBJ2-6	-	CASSLVTGANVLTF	TGTGCCAGCAGTTTAGTGACTGGGGCCAACGTCCTGACTTTC
TRBV12-3/TRBV12-4	many	TRBJ1-2	-	CASSIRQVQGGYTF	TGTGCCAGCAGCATCAGACAGGTCCAGGGCGGCTACACCTTC
TRBV7-2	-	TRBJ1-6	-	CASSLASSFRGDNSPLHF	TGTGCCAGCAGCTTAGCGAGTTCGTTTAGGGGCGATAATTCACCCCTCCACTTT
TRBV5-1	many	TRBJ2-1	-	CASRYAAQEIQFF	TGCGCCAGCAGATACGCGGCCCAGGAGATACAGTTCTTC